This T cell receptor (beta chain) comes out of a study of response to subunit inactivated influenza vaccine. CDR1 is SQVTM, CDR2 ANQGSEA, per germline. V was trimmed by 7 bases and J by 4 bases, leaving 14 bases between them. The CDR3 loop spans 13 amino acids. TCRdb processed the RT-PCR reads anew with MiXCR; each CDR3 protein has one entry. The sample has roughly 760,000 distinct CDR3 sequences; roughly 20% are singletons. This clonotype was seen only a few times. This specimen consisted of PBMCs from blood, obtained 5 days after vaccination. This rearrangement joins TRBV29-1 to TRBJ2-1, with D perhaps TRBD1 (6 bases). The sequence was obtained from a man aged 50 to 60 who received an inactivated influenza vaccine. The CDR3 DNA follows: TGCAGCGCCAAAGGACAGATATACAATGAGCAGTTCTTC. It codes for CSAKGQIYNEQFF.